These 27 T cell receptor beta chains originate from one sample sequenced in a study of T cell repertoires in cytomegalovirus infection. TCRdb fed the reads into MiXCR, producing one record per CDR3 protein. The sample contains approximately 990,000 distinct CDR3 sequences, roughly 30% of which appear only once. These receptors' antigens are unknown. Source: cultured CD8+ T cells from PBMCs, taken from culture after CMV antigen stimulation. The receptors here all came from a human donor in good health (CMV status not recorded). Some clones in this sample may be carry-over from other donors' samples.

This clonotype appeared many times. The CDR3 sequence: CASRPSDRHSPQYHTDTQYF. As DNA, the CDR3 is TGTGCCAGCAGACCTTCGGACAGACATAGCCCACAATATCACACAGATACGCAGTATTTT. This chain joins TRBV6-1 and TRBJ2-3; possible D gene TRBD1, 6 bases. CDR3 length: 20 amino acids. The ends were cut back, 6 bases at V and 2 bases at J, with 30 bases in the middle. The germline gives CDR1 MNHNS, CDR2 SASEGT.

The chain recombines TRBV14 with TRBJ1-2; D perhaps matches TRBD1 (6 bases). Germline assignment: CDR1 SGHDN and CDR2 FVKESK. This CDR3 has 15 residues. The V gene lost 0 bases and the J gene lost 2 bases, with 10 bases spanning the gap. The DNA of the CDR3 is TGTGCCAGCAGCCAAGATCTCGACAGGAACTATGGCTACACCTTC. Protein product: CASSQDLDRNYGYTF.

This clonotype has at least ten counts. The CDR3 sequence is CASSAYQGTAGTSTDTQYF. CDR3 DNA: TGTGCCAGCAGTGCGTACCAAGGGACAGCAGGAACTAGCACAGATACGCAGTATTTT. The V and J genes are TRBV25-1 and TRBJ2-3, with 7 positions matching TRBD1. Unmatched junction bases numbered 16, after V lost 4 bases and J lost 0 bases. This CDR3 region has 19 residues. Germline-derived CDR1 and CDR2 are MGHDK and SYGVNS.

This sequence joins TRBV24-1 and TRBJ2-3, with D possibly TRBD1 on 5 matching bases. V shed 7 bases and J shed 5 bases, with 15 bases lying between them. This CDR3 region has 14 residues. CDR1 and CDR2 from the germline V gene are KGHDR and SFDVKD. The chain's CDR3 is CATSDRGVEDTQYF. DNA for the CDR3: TGTGCCACCAGCGACAGAGGTGTTGAAGATACGCAGTATTTT.

The V call is TRBV9, the J call TRBJ1-2; the D is unclear. This CDR3 spans 14 amino acids. Trimming pared 0 bases from V and 4 bases from J, leaving 10 bases between. Germline values: CDR1 SGDLS, CDR2 YYNGEE. The CDR3 here is CASSVAGSTYGYTF. The CDR3 DNA is TGTGCCAGCAGCGTAGCCGGCAGCACCTATGGCTACACCTTC.

In the case of this clonotype: One end of the junction is discordant with germline, which a read error may explain. The V gene is TRBV4-1, the J gene TRBJ2-3; no definite D call. Germline V gene data show CDR1 as MGHRA and CDR2 as YSYEKL. The CDR3 runs 17 residues. The CDR3 nucleotides are TGTGCCAGCAGCCAAGTCCCCGCGGTGGATGGCACAGATACGCAGTATTTT. This encodes CASSQVPAVDGTDTQYF.

This clonotype was detected a few times. The chain is built from TRBV6-1 and TRBJ2-7; 7 bases are shared with TRBD2. CDR1 is MNHNS, CDR2 SASEGT, per germline. V shed 2 bases, J shed 0 bases, and the junction held 7 bases outside the gene matches. The CDR3 is made up of 16 amino acids. The CDR3, as DNA: TGTGCCAGCAGTGAATGGGGAGGGGACTACTCCTACGAGCAGTACTTC. Encoded protein: CASSEWGGDYSYEQYF.

A few counts support this clonotype. The rearrangement links TRBV4-1 to TRBJ2-2; 9 bases agree with TRBD1. V was pared by 5 bases and J by 7 bases, with 8 bases of the junction left unmatched. CDR1 MGHRA and CDR2 YSYEKL come from the germline V gene. The CDR3 is 15 residues long. The CDR3, as DNA: TGCGCCAGCAGCGAACCGGGACAGGGCCTCGGGGAGCTGTTTTTT. Its protein product is CASSEPGQGLGELFF.

In this sample, this clonotype turned up once. The chain is built from TRBV27 and TRBJ1-4; D perhaps matches TRBD1 (5 bases). The CDR3 consists of 16 residues. Trimming cost V 1 base and J 6 bases, with 15 bases left between them. CDR1 MNHEY and CDR2 SMNVEV come from the germline V gene (reference sequence). CDR3 region: CASSLYPGLMDEKLFF. CDR3 sequence (DNA): TGTGCCAGCAGTTTATACCCGGGACTGATGGATGAAAAACTGTTTTTT.

This clonotype has more than one count but fewer than ten. V and J are TRBV7-9 and TRBJ2-7; maybe TRBD2 (6 bases). Trimming left V 5 bases short and J 3 bases short, with 11 bases between. The germline V gene has CDR1 SEHNR and CDR2 FQNEAQ (reference sequence). The CDR3 runs to 13 residues. The CDR3 reads CASSHPGDYEQYF. The CDR3 nucleotides are TGTGCCAGCAGCCACCCGGGGGACTACGAGCAGTACTTC.

This chain connects TRBV11-3 to TRBJ2-7; a possible D gene is TRBD2 (5 bases). Trimming took 7 bases from V and 2 from J, leaving 15 bases between them. Germline V gene sequence: CDR1 SGHNT, CDR2 YENEEA. The CDR3 extends over 14 amino acids. CDR3 region: CASKPLGPPYEQYF. The DNA for the CDR3 is TGTGCCAGCAAGCCACTAGGGCCCCCCTACGAGCAGTACTTC.

This clonotype came up once. V usage is TRBV11-3 and J usage is TRBJ2-1; tentative D call: TRBD2 (7 bases). Germline V gene data show CDR1 as SGHNT and CDR2 as YENEEA. V gave up 4 bases and J gave up 7 bases, with 14 bases separating them. The CDR3 runs to 14 residues. As DNA, the CDR3 is TGTGCCAGCAGCTCTAGGGGGGGGACGAATGAGCAGTTCTTC. Protein sequence: CASSSRGGTNEQFF.

This clonotype was seen a few times. The chain recombines TRBV6-2 or TRBV6-3 with TRBJ2-4; D may be TRBD1 (5 bases). Germline V CDR1 and CDR2: MNHEY, SVGEGT. Deletions cut 6 bases from V and 2 bases from J, with 17 bases between. The CDR3 has 16 amino acids. Here the CDR3 reads CASSKGLGRTKNIQYF. CDR3 coding DNA: TGTGCCAGCAGCAAGGGGTTGGGAAGGACCAAAAACATTCAGTACTTC.

The sample holds a few counts of this clonotype. The chain carries TRBV4-2 and TRBJ2-1; 9 bases map to TRBD2. CDR3 length: 17 amino acids. V was clipped by 5 bases and J by 9 bases; unmatched bases: 17. Germline CDR1 is LGHNA and CDR2 is YNFKEQ. The CDR3 protein is CASSSSFRVSGGTEQFF. In DNA form, the CDR3 reads TGTGCCAGCAGCTCCTCGTTTCGGGTTAGCGGGGGTACTGAGCAGTTCTTC.

The rearrangement uses TRBV20-1 and TRBJ1-1, with D unclear. The CDR3 has 13 residues. Trimming cost V 4 bases and J 0 bases, with 9 bases left between them. Germline lookup yields CDR1 DFQATT and CDR2 SNEGSKA (reference sequence). CDR3 region: CSATPRVNTEAFF. CDR3 DNA sequence: TGCAGTGCTACCCCCCGGGTGAACACTGAAGCTTTCTTT.

This chain connects TRBV7-9 to TRBJ2-3, with 9 bases that match TRBD2. Germline loops: CDR1 SEHNR, CDR2 FQNEAQ (reference sequence). V trimming: 4 bases; J trimming: 2 bases; junction bases outside the gene matches: 7. CDR3 length equals 16 residues. In DNA form, the CDR3 reads TGTGCCAGCAGCTCAAGCGGGGGGACTTACACAGATACGCAGTATTTT. Translation: CASSSSGGTYTDTQYF.

This chain joins TRBV7-9 and TRBJ1-2, with 7 bases that match TRBD1. CDR1 is SEHNR, CDR2 FQNEAQ, per germline (reference sequence). V shed 4 bases, J shed 8 bases, and the junction held 7 bases outside the gene matches. The length of the CDR3 is 13 residues. CDR3 residues: CASSYKGAQGYTF. CDR3 nucleotides: TGTGCCAGCAGCTACAAGGGGGCGCAAGGCTACACCTTC.

This clonotype was detected only a few times. The J gene is TRBJ1-6, the V gene TRBV5-4; D is undetermined. This CDR3 is 14 amino acids long. Germline values: CDR1 SGHNT, CDR2 YYREEE (reference sequence). V lost 0 bases and J lost 7, with 8 bases in between. In DNA, the CDR3 is TGTGCCAGCAGCTTGGAAGGCAGGAATTCACCCCTCCACTTT. Translated: CASSLEGRNSPLHF.

The chain employs TRBV5-5 and TRBJ2-3; 8 positions agree with TRBD1. Germline CDR1 reads SGHKS; CDR2 reads YYEKEE (reference sequence). The CDR3 is 15 residues long. Losses at the gene ends were 2 bases for V and 6 bases for J; bases not matched to a gene: 8. The CDR3 nucleotides are TGTGCCAGCAGCTTTGCCAGGGGGCGCGGTGATACGCAGTATTTT. Its translation is CASSFARGRGDTQYF. The whole variable domain, remainder taken from reference TRBV5-5 and TRBJ2-3, is DAGVTQSPTHLIKTRGQQVTLRCSPISGHKSVSWYQQVLGQGPQFIFQYYEKEERGRGNFPDRFSARQFPNYSSELNVNALLLGDSALYLCASSFARGRGDTQYFGPGTRLTVL.

The gene calls are TRBV7-6 and TRBJ2-3, with a weak D call TRBD2 (6 bases). This CDR3 has 14 amino acids. V dropped 5 bases and J dropped 3 bases, with 12 bases sitting between them. Looked up from germline, CDR1 is SGHVS and CDR2 is FNYEAQ. CDR3 sequence reads: CASSPPRGTDTQYF. In nucleotides, the CDR3 is TGTGCCAGCAGCCCCCCGCGGGGTACAGATACGCAGTATTTT.

This clonotype was observed a few times. The rearrangement uses TRBV27 and TRBJ2-1; D perhaps matches TRBD1 (6 bases). Germline V gives CDR1 MNHEY, CDR2 SMNVEV (reference sequence). The CDR3 is 11 residues long. V lost 5 bases, J lost 10 bases, and 9 bases lay in between. The CDR3: CASSAGTEQFF. For the CDR3, the DNA is TGTGCCAGCAGTGCCGGGACAGAGCAGTTCTTC.

The table lists this clonotype with a few counts. The J gene is TRBJ1-1, the V gene TRBV27; weak D call: TRBD1 (5 bases). CDR3 length equals 14 residues. V lost 6 bases and J lost 4, with 15 bases in between. Germline-derived CDR1 and CDR2 are MNHEY and SMNVEV (reference sequence). CDR3 DNA: TGTGCCAGCAGCTTAGGATTCGGGGCCACTGAAGCTTTCTTT. Translating gives CASSLGFGATEAFF.

This clonotype occurred a few times. The rearrangement links TRBV4-2 to TRBJ1-4; unclear D gene. Trimming removed 0 bases at V and 8 bases at J, with 16 bases between. The CDR3 length is 16 residues. Germline CDR1 reads LGHNA; CDR2 reads YNFKEQ. CDR3 coding DNA: TGTGCCAGCAGCCAAGACATGCCCCCCCGGGAGGAAAAACTGTTTTTT. Protein sequence: CASSQDMPPREEKLFF.

The chain links TRBV4-1 to TRBJ2-5, with D perhaps matching TRBD1 or TRBD2 (5 bases each). V was shortened by 0 bases and J by 5 bases, with 10 bases between the two germline ends. The germline V gene encodes CDR1 MGHRA and CDR2 YSYEKL. The CDR3 has 14 amino acids. CDR3 residues: CASSQERGWETQYF. CDR3 coding DNA: TGCGCCAGCAGCCAAGAGAGGGGTTGGGAGACCCAGTACTTC.

This clonotype was detected many times. This sequence joins TRBV7-6 and TRBJ2-3, with 10 bases that match TRBD1. Losses at the gene ends were 6 bases for V and 1 base for J; bases not matched to a gene: 13. CDR3 length: 18 amino acids. Looked up from germline, CDR1 is SGHVS and CDR2 is FNYEAQ. The CDR3 is CASSSGTGAVGGTDTQYF. In nucleotides, the CDR3 is TGTGCCAGCAGTTCCGGGACAGGGGCGGTTGGGGGCACAGATACGCAGTATTTT.

This clonotype was seen a few times. The rearrangement joins TRBV27 to TRBJ2-7; the D gene is possibly TRBD1 (6 bases). The CDR3 is 16 amino acids. CDR1 is MNHEY, CDR2 SMNVEV, per germline (reference sequence). V lost 7 bases and J lost 0, with 19 bases in between. CDR3 sequence (DNA): TGTGCCAGCAACCCCGGGACACAACCAAGCTCCTACGAGCAGTACTTC. Translated, it gives CASNPGTQPSSYEQYF.

Ten or more counts support this clonotype. The chain uses TRBV27 and TRBJ1-5; D is ambiguous. The length of the CDR3 is 14 residues. Trimming left V 5 bases short and J 1 base short, with 9 bases between. The germline V gene has CDR1 MNHEY and CDR2 SMNVEV (reference sequence). The chain's CDR3 is CASSQLNSNQPQHF. The CDR3 DNA sequence: TGTGCCAGCAGTCAGCTCAACAGCAATCAGCCCCAGCATTTT.